This entry describes one T cell receptor beta chain. Repertoires were generated with immunoSEQ multiplex PCR, while TCRdb's copy carries only in-frame clones and drops some. The sample consists of about 63,000 clones, 80% to 90% of them appearing once. These data are taken from a study of PD-L1 blockade in urothelial cancer. Across the study: Males with bladder-origin urothelial cancer made up about 85% of the roughly 29 patients. At 3 weeks (second dose) and 6 weeks after starting treatment, blood was analyzed.

Time point meaning: pretreatment peripheral blood. The CDR3 extends over 15 amino acids. Germline CDR1 reads MDHEN; CDR2 reads SYDVKM. The trim removed 6 bases at V and 5 bases at J, leaving 10 bases unmatched. Sequenced material: PBMCs, taken around atezolizumab (anti-PD-L1) treatment. The clonotype was recovered from a man in his 70s with urothelial cancer. This chain connects TRBV28 to TRBJ2-5; 9 bases align to TRBD1. The CDR3 spells CASSPRTGGRETQYF. The DNA for the CDR3 is TGTGCCAGCAGCCCCCGTACAGGGGGCCGGGAGACCCAGTACTTC.